This T cell receptor (beta chain) stems from a study of graft-versus-host responses after intestinal transplantation. The wider study: Transplant recipients had multivisceral, liver-intestinal, or isolated intestinal grafts. Induction using anti-thymocyte globulin, followed by tacrolimus and steroids for roughly 3 years, was given to all recipients.

In the case of this clone: The target antigen is unknown.

Profiled with immunoSEQ multiplex PCR; TCRdb holds only in-frame clones, not every one. This table holds tens of thousands of clones, around 85% found once. V was shortened by 2 bases and J by 6 bases, with 17 bases between the two germline ends. The CDR3 extends over 16 amino acids. Germline CDR1 is MNHNS and CDR2 is SASEGT. Findings and caveats of the study: Recipient marrow held GvH clones, some first seen in ileum or blood.

The TCR originated in a human donor who received an intestinal transplant. Material: unstimulated CD8+ T cells sorted from spleen or lymph node cells, obtained before intestinal transplant. The chain employs TRBV6-1 and TRBJ1-5, with TRBD1 as a possible D gene (6 bases). The CDR3 loop is CASSEPPGGGAQPQHF. CDR3 DNA sequence: TGTGCCAGCAGTGAACCGCCGGGTGGGGGGGCTCAGCCCCAGCATTTT.